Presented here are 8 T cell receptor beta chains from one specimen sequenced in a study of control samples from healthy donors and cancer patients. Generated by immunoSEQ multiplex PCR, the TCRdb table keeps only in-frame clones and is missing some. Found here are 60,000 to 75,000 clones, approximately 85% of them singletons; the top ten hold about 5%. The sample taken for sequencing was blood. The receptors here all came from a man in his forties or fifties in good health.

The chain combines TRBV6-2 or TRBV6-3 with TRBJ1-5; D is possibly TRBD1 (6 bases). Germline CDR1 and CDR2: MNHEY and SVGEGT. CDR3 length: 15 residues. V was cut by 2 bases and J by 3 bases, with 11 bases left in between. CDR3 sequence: CASSYPQGPNQPQHF. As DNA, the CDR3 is TGTGCCAGCAGTTACCCACAGGGACCCAATCAGCCCCAGCATTTT.

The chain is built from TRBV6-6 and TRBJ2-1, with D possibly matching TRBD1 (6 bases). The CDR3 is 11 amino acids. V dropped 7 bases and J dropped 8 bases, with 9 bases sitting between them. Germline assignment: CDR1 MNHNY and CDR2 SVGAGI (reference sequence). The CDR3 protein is CASTRGHEQFF. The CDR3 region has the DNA TGTGCCAGCACCAGGGGCCATGAGCAGTTCTTC.

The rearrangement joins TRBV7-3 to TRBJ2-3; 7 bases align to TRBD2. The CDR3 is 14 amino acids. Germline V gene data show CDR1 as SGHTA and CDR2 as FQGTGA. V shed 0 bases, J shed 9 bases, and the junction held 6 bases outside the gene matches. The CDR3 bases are TGTGCCAGCAGCTTAACTTCGAGTAGCGGGACGCAGTATTTT. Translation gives CASSLTSSSGTQYF. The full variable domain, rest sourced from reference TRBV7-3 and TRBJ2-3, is GAGVSQTPSNKVTEKGKYVELRCDPISGHTALYWYRQSLGQGPEFLIYFQGTGAADDSGLPNDRFFAVRPEGSVSTLKIQRTERGDSAVYLCASSLTSSSGTQYFGPGTRLTVL.

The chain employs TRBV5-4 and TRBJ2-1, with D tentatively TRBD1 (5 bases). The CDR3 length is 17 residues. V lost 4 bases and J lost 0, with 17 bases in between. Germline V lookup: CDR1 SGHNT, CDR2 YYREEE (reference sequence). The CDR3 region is CASSPGSVLSSYNEQFF. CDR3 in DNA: TGTGCCAGCAGCCCAGGGTCGGTCCTGAGCTCCTACAATGAGCAGTTCTTC.

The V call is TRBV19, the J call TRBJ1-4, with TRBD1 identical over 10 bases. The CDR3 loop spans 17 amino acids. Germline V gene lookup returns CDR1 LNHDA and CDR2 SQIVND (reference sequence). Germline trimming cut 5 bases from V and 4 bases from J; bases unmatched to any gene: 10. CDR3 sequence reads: CASSPDRGRGGNEKLFF. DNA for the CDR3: TGTGCCAGTAGTCCAGACAGGGGGCGCGGCGGTAATGAAAAACTGTTTTTT.

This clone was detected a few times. The DNA of the CDR3 is TGTGCCAGCAGCCGGACCGTTACCACCGGGGAGCTGTTTTTT. As protein: CASSRTVTTGELFF. The rearrangement links TRBV7-2 to TRBJ2-2; D is undetermined. The CDR3 extends over 14 amino acids. V lost 5 bases, J lost 4 bases, and 11 bases lay in between. CDR1 SGHTA and CDR2 FQGNSA come from the germline V gene.

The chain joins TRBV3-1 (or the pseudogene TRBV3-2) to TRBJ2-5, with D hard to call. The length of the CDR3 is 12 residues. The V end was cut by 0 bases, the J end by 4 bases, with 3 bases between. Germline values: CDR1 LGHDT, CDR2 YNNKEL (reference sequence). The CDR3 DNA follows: TGTGCCAGCAGCCAAGATTTAGAGACCCAGTACTTC. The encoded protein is CASSQDLETQYF.

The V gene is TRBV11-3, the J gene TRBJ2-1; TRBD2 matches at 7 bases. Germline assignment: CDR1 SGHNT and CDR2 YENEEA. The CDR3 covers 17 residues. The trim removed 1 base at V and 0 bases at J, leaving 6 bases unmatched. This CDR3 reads CASSLVGSGGSYNEQFF. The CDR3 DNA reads TGTGCCAGCAGCTTAGTGGGGTCGGGGGGCTCCTACAATGAGCAGTTCTTC. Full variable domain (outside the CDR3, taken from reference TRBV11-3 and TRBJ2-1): EAGVVQSPRYKIIEKKQPVAFWCNPISGHNTLYWYLQNLGQGPELLIRYENEEAVDDSQLPKDRFSAERLKGVDSTLKIQPAELGDSAVYLCASSLVGSGGSYNEQFFGPGTRLTVL.